The 29 T cell receptor beta chains below come from one sample, sequenced in a study of OX40 agonist ivuxolimab in advanced cancers. Profiled with immunoSEQ multiplex PCR; TCRdb holds only in-frame clones, not every one. The sample records 30,000 or so clones, roughly nine tenths being singletons. The source material was CD4+ or CD8+ T cells sorted from blood, sampled in a trial of the OX40 agonist ivuxolimab. These receptor sequences come from an adult with an advanced solid tumor such as melanoma, head and neck, liver or kidney cancer.

The chain is built from TRBV27 and TRBJ2-7, with TRBD1 as a possible D gene (7 bases). The germline gives CDR1 MNHEY, CDR2 SMNVEV (reference sequence). The V gene lost 4 bases and the J gene lost 7 bases, with 17 bases spanning the gap. The CDR3 totals 14 residues. This CDR3 is CASSSGTVAGEQYF. CDR3 bases: TGTGCCAGCAGTTCCGGGACAGTGGCGGGGGAGCAGTACTTC.

The chain links TRBV6-1 to TRBJ2-5, with D tentatively TRBD1 (5 bases). Germline-derived CDR1 and CDR2 are MNHNS and SASEGT. This CDR3 region has 14 residues. V lost 5 bases and J 2 bases, leaving 12 bases between the germline ends. The CDR3 is CASSPRGRQETQYF. In DNA, the CDR3 is TGTGCCAGCAGTCCAAGGGGCAGACAAGAGACCCAGTACTTC.

The rearrangement joins TRBV13 to TRBJ2-7; D uncertain. The V end lost 0 bases, the J end lost 7 bases, and 7 bases lay between the germline ends. This CDR3 is 12 amino acids long. CDR1 is PRHDT, CDR2 FYEKMQ, per germline (reference sequence). CDR3: CASSLGQLEQYF. For the CDR3, the DNA is TGTGCCAGCAGCTTAGGACAATTGGAGCAGTACTTC.

The chain recombines TRBV2 with TRBJ1-4; 9 positions agree with TRBD1. The V segment lost 8 bases and the J segment 7 bases; nucleotides outside the gene matches: 11. The CDR3 runs 15 residues. The germline V gene has CDR1 SNHLY and CDR2 FYNNEI. CDR3: CASCGGTGSGEKLFF. The CDR3 DNA reads as TGTGCCAGCTGCGGGGGGACAGGGAGCGGTGAAAAACTGTTTTTT.

The J gene is TRBJ2-7, the V gene TRBV9; perhaps TRBD2 as D (6 bases). V lost 3 bases, J lost 3 bases, and 13 bases lay in between. The germline CDR1 and CDR2 sequences are SGDLS and YYNGEE. This CDR3 has 14 residues. The CDR3 protein is CASSGGTGDYEQYF. The CDR3 bases are TGTGCCAGCAGCGGTGGGACGGGAGACTACGAGCAGTACTTC.

This clone has more than one count but fewer than ten. J is TRBJ2-1 and V is TRBV15, with D possibly matching TRBD1 (6 bases). The germline V and J ends were trimmed by 3 bases and 0 bases, with 15 bases remaining between them. The CDR3 extends over 17 amino acids. The germline V gene has CDR1 LNHNV and CDR2 YYDKDF (reference sequence). In nucleotides, the CDR3 is TGTGCCACCAGCAGGGTCCAGGGGTTAAGCTCCTACAATGAGCAGTTCTTC. Amino acids: CATSRVQGLSSYNEQFF. Full variable domain (remainder filled in from reference TRBV15 and TRBJ2-1): DAMVIQNPRYQVTQFGKPVTLSCSQTLNHNVMYWYQQKSSQAPKLLFHYYDKDFNNEADTPDNFQSRRPNTSFCFLDIRSPGLGDTAMYLCATSRVQGLSSYNEQFFGPGTRLTVL.

The J gene is TRBJ2-7, the V gene TRBV5-4; 8 bases match TRBD1. CDR1 SGHNT and CDR2 YYREEE come from the germline V gene (reference sequence). With 4 bases clipped from V and 5 bases from J, the junction kept 5 bases outside the gene matches. The CDR3 is 13 residues long. CDR3 protein: CASSPDRAHEQYF. CDR3 DNA sequence: TGTGCCAGCAGCCCGGACAGGGCCCACGAGCAGTACTTC.

The chain has TRBV6-1 and TRBJ1-3; D is unresolved. The CDR3 has 15 amino acids. In germline, CDR1 is MNHNS, CDR2 SASEGT. V was pared by 7 bases and J by 4 bases, with 17 bases between. For the CDR3, the DNA is TGTGCCAGCACCCATCTCGTTGGAGGAGGAAACACCATATATTTT. Its protein product is CASTHLVGGGNTIYF.

CDR3: CASSLGEGAAGELFF. The CDR3 DNA reads as TGTGCCAGCAGCTTAGGGGAGGGGGCCGCCGGGGAGCTGTTTTTT. The V and J genes are TRBV7-9 and TRBJ2-2; possibly TRBD1 or TRBD2 for D (7 bases each). This CDR3 comprises 15 residues. With 1 base removed from V and 6 bases from J, the gap between germline ends came to 12 bases. The germline CDR1 and CDR2 sequences are SEHNR and FQNEAQ (reference sequence).

The chain recombines TRBV7-9 with TRBJ2-7; 8 nucleotides align to TRBD1. Trimming took 5 bases from V and 1 from J; bases not matched to a gene: 10. The germline gives CDR1 SEHNR, CDR2 FQNEAQ (reference sequence). The CDR3 contains 16 residues. The CDR3 is CASSPSRDRTSYEQYF. As DNA, the CDR3 is TGTGCCAGCAGCCCGTCGCGGGACAGGACTTCCTACGAGCAGTACTTC.

The chain employs TRBV27 and TRBJ2-7, with TRBD1 identical over 8 bases. CDR1 is MNHEY and CDR2 is SMNVEV in the germline V gene (reference sequence). V dropped 0 bases and J dropped 4; count of bases not matched to a gene: 8. The CDR3 has 16 residues. The CDR3 nucleotides are TGTGCCAGCAGTTTATCGCCTGGACAGGGCTTATACGAGCAGTACTTC. Translated, it gives CASSLSPGQGLYEQYF.

The chain is built from TRBV9 and TRBJ1-1; 7 bases line up with TRBD1. This CDR3 contains 15 residues. The germline CDR1 and CDR2 sequences are SGDLS and YYNGEE. The V gene end was trimmed by 4 bases and the J gene end by 1 base; junction bases not matched to a gene: 7. This chain's CDR3 is CASSTGDSSNTEAFF. Here the CDR3 DNA reads TGTGCCAGCAGCACAGGGGACAGCTCGAACACTGAAGCTTTCTTT.

The genes are TRBV6-6 and TRBJ1-3; D gene ambiguous. The CDR3 covers 14 residues. CDR1 and CDR2 from the germline V gene are MNHNY and SVGAGI (reference sequence). The V gene lost 5 bases and the J gene lost 0 bases, with 8 bases spanning the gap. This CDR3 reads CASSTRTSGNTIYF. CDR3 in DNA: TGTGCCAGCAGTACCAGGACCTCTGGAAACACCATATATTTT.

This clone was recorded only once. The V gene is TRBV5-4, the J gene TRBJ2-2; D remains ambiguous. There are 13 residues in the CDR3. The germline V gene encodes CDR1 SGHNT and CDR2 YYREEE (reference sequence). The germline V and J ends were trimmed by 4 bases and 6 bases, with 10 bases remaining between them. The CDR3 here is CASSPVVSGELFF. In DNA, the CDR3 is TGTGCCAGCAGCCCTGTTGTATCCGGGGAGCTGTTTTTT.

V and J are TRBV7-8 and TRBJ2-3; 14 bases are shared with TRBD2. CDR1 is SGHVS and CDR2 is FQNEAQ in the germline V gene. V lost 5 bases, J lost 4 bases, and 11 bases stayed unmatched. The CDR3 sequence is 18 residues long. The CDR3 DNA follows: TGTGCCAGCAGCATCGGGACTAGCGGGAGAGTATTCGCAGATACGCAGTATTTT. It codes for CASSIGTSGRVFADTQYF.

V is TRBV5-8 and J is TRBJ1-2, with D possibly matching TRBD1 (5 bases). Trimming left V 6 bases short and J 2 bases short, with 14 bases between. Germline values: CDR1 SGHTS, CDR2 YDEGEE. This CDR3 spans 14 amino acids. CDR3 protein: CASNSRGENYGYTF. CDR3 nucleotides: TGTGCCAGCAACTCCCGGGGGGAGAACTATGGCTACACCTTC.

The chain links TRBV30 to TRBJ1-1, with D perhaps TRBD1 (5 bases). The CDR3 is 15 residues long. Germline CDR1 and CDR2: GTSNPN and SVGIG (reference sequence). Trimming shortened V by 1 base and J by 3 bases, and 15 bases separated the two germline ends. The CDR3 sequence is CAWSEAGSWDTEAFF. The CDR3 DNA is TGTGCCTGGAGTGAAGCAGGGTCATGGGACACTGAAGCTTTCTTT.

The rearrangement joins TRBV19 to TRBJ2-1, with 10 nucleotides matching TRBD2. Germline V gene lookup returns CDR1 LNHDA and CDR2 SQIVND (reference sequence). The CDR3 contains 15 residues. Germline trimming cut 5 bases from V and 2 bases from J; bases unmatched to any gene: 3. CDR3 residues: CASSPSGSTYNEQFF. The CDR3 nucleotides read TGTGCCAGTAGTCCTAGCGGGAGTACCTACAATGAGCAGTTCTTC.

The chain carries TRBV7-9 and TRBJ1-4, with a possible D match to TRBD1 (6 bases). CDR3 length: 16 residues. Germline V gives CDR1 SEHNR, CDR2 FQNEAQ (reference sequence). V lost 3 bases to trimming and J lost 3 bases, with 14 bases between them. In nucleotides, the CDR3 is TGTGCCAGCAGCTTTGGCGCGAGGGGGGCTAATGAAAAACTGTTTTTT. It specifies CASSFGARGANEKLFF.

The V call is TRBV28, the J call TRBJ1-5; tentative D call: TRBD1 (6 bases). The V and J ends lost 3 bases and 1 base respectively, with 13 bases between them. Germline CDR1 is MDHEN and CDR2 is SYDVKM. The CDR3 is 16 amino acids. The CDR3 nucleotides are TGTGCCAGCAGTTTCCCGGGACAAAGCAGCAATCAGCCCCAGCATTTT. It is translated as CASSFPGQSSNQPQHF.

This chain connects TRBV6-5 to TRBJ2-5; 8 bases align to TRBD2. The CDR3 contains 13 residues. V was clipped by 5 bases and J by 3 bases; unmatched bases: 2. From germline, CDR1 is MNHEY and CDR2 SVGAGI. CDR3 sequence reads: CASSISGKETQYF. The CDR3 coding sequence is TGTGCCAGCAGTATTAGCGGGAAAGAGACCCAGTACTTC.

The rearrangement uses TRBV7-8 and TRBJ2-1; TRBD2 aligns across 10 bases. Germline V gene lookup returns CDR1 SGHVS and CDR2 FQNEAQ. Unmatched junction bases numbered 8, after V lost 5 bases and J lost 4 bases. This CDR3 has 16 residues. CDR3 sequence reads: CASSQPGLAKYNEQFF. The DNA of the CDR3 is TGTGCCAGCAGCCAACCGGGACTAGCGAAATACAATGAGCAGTTCTTC. The full variable domain, with the rest looked up from reference TRBV7-8 and TRBJ2-1, is GAGVSQSPRYKVAKRGQDVALRCDPISGHVSLFWYQQALGQGPEFLTYFQNEAQLDKSGLPSDRFFAERPEGSVSTLKIQRTQQEDSAVYLCASSQPGLAKYNEQFFGPGTRLTVL.

CDR3 sequence reads: CASSEFWGQETQYF. The CDR3 region has the DNA TGCGCCAGCAGTGAGTTTTGGGGCCAAGAGACCCAGTACTTC. V is TRBV10-1 and J is TRBJ2-5; no clear D. Per the germline V gene, CDR1 is WNHNN and CDR2 is SYGVQD (reference sequence). V was shortened by 1 base and J by 1 base, with 7 bases between the two germline ends. CDR3 length equals 14 residues.

The CDR3 loop reads CASSRREGVEQFF. The CDR3 bases are TGTGCCAGCAGCCGGCGGGAGGGGGTTGAGCAGTTCTTC. The chain recombines TRBV14 with TRBJ2-1; 9 bases fit TRBD2. This CDR3 spans 13 amino acids. V lost 4 bases to trimming and J lost 9 bases; unmatched junction nucleotides: 4. Germline V gene data show CDR1 as SGHDN and CDR2 as FVKESK.

This clone was seen once. J is TRBJ1-1 and V is TRBV28; TRBD1 is a possible D gene (5 bases). V dropped 10 bases and J dropped 0 bases, with 12 bases sitting between them. The CDR3 has 13 residues. Germline V gene sequence: CDR1 MDHEN, CDR2 SYDVKM. CDR3 loop: CATQDSLNTEAFF. The CDR3, as DNA: TGTGCCACCCAAGACAGCTTGAACACTGAAGCTTTCTTT.

The chain is built from TRBV6-5 and TRBJ2-3, with TRBD2 matching over 12 bases. The CDR3 totals 16 residues. CDR1 MNHEY and CDR2 SVGAGI come from the germline V gene. V lost 2 bases, J lost 4 bases, and 4 bases stayed unmatched. The CDR3 DNA reads as TGTGCCAGCAGTTACGGACTAGCGGGGATATCAGATACGCAGTATTTT. Encoded protein: CASSYGLAGISDTQYF.

The chain is built from TRBV28 and TRBJ2-2; D remains ambiguous. Germline values: CDR1 MDHEN, CDR2 SYDVKM. The length of the CDR3 is 16 residues. Trimming left V 6 bases short and J 0 bases short, with 14 bases between. In DNA form, the CDR3 reads TGTGCCAGCAGCCAAATCAATATCGCGAACACCGGGGAGCTGTTTTTT. Its translation is CASSQINIANTGELFF.

The chain combines TRBV25-1 with TRBJ2-7; D is unresolved. V lost 7 bases, J lost 4 bases, and 17 bases lay in between. The CDR3 has 14 residues. Germline lookup yields CDR1 MGHDK and CDR2 SYGVNS. Here the CDR3 reads CASTKVGMDYEQYF. The CDR3 DNA reads as TGTGCCAGCACTAAGGTGGGGATGGATTACGAGCAGTACTTC.

This chain connects TRBV9 to TRBJ1-1; D is ambiguous. The germline V gene encodes CDR1 SGDLS and CDR2 YYNGEE. The CDR3 runs to 13 residues. Between the trimmed V and J ends, which lost 1 base and 4 bases, there was a span of 8 bases. DNA for the CDR3: TGTGCCAGCAGCGTAACCGCTGGCACTGAAGCTTTCTTT. Translated: CASSVTAGTEAFF. Based on the CDR3 plus reference TRBV9 and TRBJ1-1, the full variable domain is DSGVTQTPKHLITATGQRVTLRCSPRSGDLSVYWYQQSLDQGLQFLIQYYNGEERAKGNILERFSAQQFPDLHSELNLSSLELGDSALYFCASSVTAGTEAFFGQGTRLTVV.